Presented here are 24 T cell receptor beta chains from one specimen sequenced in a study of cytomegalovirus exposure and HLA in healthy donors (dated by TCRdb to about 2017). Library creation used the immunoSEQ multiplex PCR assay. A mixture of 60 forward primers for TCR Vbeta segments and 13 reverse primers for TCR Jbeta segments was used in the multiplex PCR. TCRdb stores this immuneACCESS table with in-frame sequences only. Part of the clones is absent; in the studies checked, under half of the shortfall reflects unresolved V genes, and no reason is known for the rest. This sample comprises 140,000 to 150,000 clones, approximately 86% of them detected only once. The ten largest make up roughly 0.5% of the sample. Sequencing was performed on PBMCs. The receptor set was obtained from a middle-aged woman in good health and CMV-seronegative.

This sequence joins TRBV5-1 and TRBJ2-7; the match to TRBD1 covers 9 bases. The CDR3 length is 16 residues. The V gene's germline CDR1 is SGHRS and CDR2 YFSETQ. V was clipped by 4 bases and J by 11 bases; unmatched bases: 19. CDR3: CASSRTETLQGAEKYF. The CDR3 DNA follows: TGCGCCAGCAGCCGTACTGAGACTCTACAGGGGGCAGAGAAGTACTTC.

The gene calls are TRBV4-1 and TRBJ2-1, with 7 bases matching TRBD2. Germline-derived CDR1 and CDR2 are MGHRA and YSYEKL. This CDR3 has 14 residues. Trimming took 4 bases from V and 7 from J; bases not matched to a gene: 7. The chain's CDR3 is CASSPTELANEQFF. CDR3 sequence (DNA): TGCGCCAGCAGCCCGACGGAACTAGCGAATGAGCAGTTCTTC.

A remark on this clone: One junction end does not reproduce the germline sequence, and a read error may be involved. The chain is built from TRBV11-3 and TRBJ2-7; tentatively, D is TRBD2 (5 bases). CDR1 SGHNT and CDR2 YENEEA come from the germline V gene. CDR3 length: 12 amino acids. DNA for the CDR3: TGTGCCAGCAGCTTCGATAGGAGACTATCCCACTTC. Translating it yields CASSFDRRLSHF.

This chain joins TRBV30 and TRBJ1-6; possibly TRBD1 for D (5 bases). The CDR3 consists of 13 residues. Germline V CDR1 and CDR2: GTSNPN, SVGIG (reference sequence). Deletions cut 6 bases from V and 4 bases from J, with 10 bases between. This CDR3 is CACQGVYNSPLHF. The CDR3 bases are TGTGCCTGCCAAGGGGTTTATAATTCACCCCTCCACTTT.

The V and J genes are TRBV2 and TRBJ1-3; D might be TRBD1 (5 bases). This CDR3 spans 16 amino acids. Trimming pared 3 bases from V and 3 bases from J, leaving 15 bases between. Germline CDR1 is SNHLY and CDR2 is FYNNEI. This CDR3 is CASSDRVSFIGNTIYF. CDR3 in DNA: TGTGCCAGCAGTGACAGGGTATCGTTTATTGGAAACACCATATATTTT.

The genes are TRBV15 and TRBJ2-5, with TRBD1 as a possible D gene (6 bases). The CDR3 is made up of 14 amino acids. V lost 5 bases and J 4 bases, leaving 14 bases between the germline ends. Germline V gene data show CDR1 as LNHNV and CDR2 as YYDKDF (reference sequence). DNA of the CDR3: TGTGCCACCAGCCTCACAGGGTTTGGAGAGACCCAGTACTTC. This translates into CATSLTGFGETQYF.

As DNA, the CDR3 is TGTGCCAGCAGCTTGGCTGGCGGGAGTATGACCTACGAGCAGTACTTC. Its protein product is CASSLAGGSMTYEQYF. This chain uses TRBV5-6 with TRBJ2-7; TRBD2 agrees at 7 bases. J lost 2 bases, V lost 0 bases, and 8 bases had no gene match. Looked up from germline, CDR1 is SGHDT and CDR2 is YYEEEE. This CDR3 has 16 residues.

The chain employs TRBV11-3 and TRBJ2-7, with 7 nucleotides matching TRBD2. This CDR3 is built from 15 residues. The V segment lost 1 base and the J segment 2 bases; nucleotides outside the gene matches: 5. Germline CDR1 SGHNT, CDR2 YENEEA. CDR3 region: CASSLGGGQTYEQYF. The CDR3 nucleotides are TGTGCCAGCAGCTTAGGGGGAGGGCAGACCTACGAGCAGTACTTC.

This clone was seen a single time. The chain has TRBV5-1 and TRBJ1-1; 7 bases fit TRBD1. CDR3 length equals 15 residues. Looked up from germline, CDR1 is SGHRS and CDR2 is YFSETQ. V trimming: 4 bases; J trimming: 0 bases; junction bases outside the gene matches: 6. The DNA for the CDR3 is TGCGCCAGCAGCAATGACAGGGTCCTGAACACTGAAGCTTTCTTT. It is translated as CASSNDRVLNTEAFF.

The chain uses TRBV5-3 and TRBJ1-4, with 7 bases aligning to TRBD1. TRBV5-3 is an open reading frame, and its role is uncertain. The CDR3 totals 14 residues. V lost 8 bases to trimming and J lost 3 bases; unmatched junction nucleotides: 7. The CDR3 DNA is TGTGCCAGGTCCGCCGGGACAGCTAATGAAAAACTGTTTTTT. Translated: CARSAGTANEKLFF.

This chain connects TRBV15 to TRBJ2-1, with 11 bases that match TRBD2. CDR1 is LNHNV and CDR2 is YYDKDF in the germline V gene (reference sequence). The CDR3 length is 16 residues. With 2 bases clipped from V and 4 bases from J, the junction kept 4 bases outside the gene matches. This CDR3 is CATSRSGTSGYNEQFF. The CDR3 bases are TGTGCCACCAGCAGATCCGGGACTAGCGGATACAATGAGCAGTTCTTC.

The CDR3: CASSASGTDTQYF. In DNA, the CDR3 is TGTGCCAGCAGTGCTAGCGGCACAGATACGCAGTATTTT. The rearrangement links TRBV25-1 to TRBJ2-3; D might be TRBD2 (6 bases). There are 13 residues in the CDR3. Germline CDR1 reads MGHDK; CDR2 reads SYGVNS. Trimming took off 4 bases at V and 1 base at J, with 6 bases between the two ends.

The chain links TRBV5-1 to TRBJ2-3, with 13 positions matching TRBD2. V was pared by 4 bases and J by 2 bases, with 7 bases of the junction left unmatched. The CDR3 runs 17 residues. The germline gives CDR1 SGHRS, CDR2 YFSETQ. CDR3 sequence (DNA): TGCGCCAGCAGCAAGGGGACTAGCGGGATGGTCACAGATACGCAGTATTTT. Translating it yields CASSKGTSGMVTDTQYF.

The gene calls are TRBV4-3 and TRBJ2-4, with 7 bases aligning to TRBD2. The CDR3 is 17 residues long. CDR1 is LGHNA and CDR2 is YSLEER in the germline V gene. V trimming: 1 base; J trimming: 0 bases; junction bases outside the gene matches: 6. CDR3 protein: CASSQVGGPLAKNIQYF. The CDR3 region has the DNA TGCGCCAGCAGCCAAGTGGGAGGGCCCTTAGCCAAAAACATTCAGTACTTC.

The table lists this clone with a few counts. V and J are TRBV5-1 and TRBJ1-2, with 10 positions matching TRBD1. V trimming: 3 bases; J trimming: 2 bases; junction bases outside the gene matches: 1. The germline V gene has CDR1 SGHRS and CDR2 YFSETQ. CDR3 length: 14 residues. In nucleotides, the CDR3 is TGCGCCAGCAGCTGGGGACAGGGGAACTATGGCTACACCTTC. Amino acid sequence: CASSWGQGNYGYTF.

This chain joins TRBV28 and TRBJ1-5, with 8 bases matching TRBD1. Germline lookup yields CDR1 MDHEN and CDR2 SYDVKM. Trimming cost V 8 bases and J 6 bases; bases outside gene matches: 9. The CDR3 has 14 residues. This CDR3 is CASRSRGRSQPQHF. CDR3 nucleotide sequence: TGTGCCAGCCGATCCAGGGGGCGATCTCAGCCCCAGCATTTT.

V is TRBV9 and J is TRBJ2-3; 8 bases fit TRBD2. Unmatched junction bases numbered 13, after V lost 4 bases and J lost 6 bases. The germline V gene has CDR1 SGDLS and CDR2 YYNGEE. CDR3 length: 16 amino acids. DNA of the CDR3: TGTGCCAGCAGCTCCCGTATGGGACTAGATGCCGATACGCAGTATTTT. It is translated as CASSSRMGLDADTQYF.

The CDR3 loop is CATKDAEVNTIYF. DNA for the CDR3: TGTGCCACCAAAGATGCAGAGGTAAACACCATATATTTT. The chain couples TRBV2 to TRBJ1-3; D call uncertain. Trimming took 10 bases from V and 6 from J, leaving 16 bases between them. This CDR3 has 13 amino acids. Looked up from germline, CDR1 is SNHLY and CDR2 is FYNNEI.

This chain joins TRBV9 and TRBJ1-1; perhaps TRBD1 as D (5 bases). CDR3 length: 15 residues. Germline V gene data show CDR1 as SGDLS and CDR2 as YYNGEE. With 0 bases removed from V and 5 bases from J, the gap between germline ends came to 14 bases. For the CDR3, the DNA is TGTGCCAGCAGCGTAGAGTTTCGGGAGGGGACTGAAGCTTTCTTT. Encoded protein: CASSVEFREGTEAFF.

CDR3 in amino acids: CASSQPTGVGANVLTF. The CDR3 bases are TGCGCCAGCAGCCAGCCCACAGGGGTCGGGGCCAACGTCCTGACTTTC. V and J are TRBV5-1 and TRBJ2-6, with TRBD1 matching over 7 bases. The V and J ends lost 4 bases and 4 bases, in that order; junction bases with no gene match: 8. Germline values: CDR1 SGHRS, CDR2 YFSETQ. The CDR3 has 16 amino acids.

The chain's CDR3 is CSASTGTGTDTQYF. CDR3 in DNA: TGCAGCGCTTCAACAGGGACCGGGACAGATACGCAGTATTTT. This sequence joins TRBV29-1 and TRBJ2-3; a weak D match, TRBD1 (6 bases). The ends were cut back, 7 bases at V and 3 bases at J, with 17 bases in the middle. This CDR3 contains 14 residues. Germline V gene sequence: CDR1 SQVTM, CDR2 ANQGSEA.

The CDR3 bases are TGTGCCAGCAGCTTGACAGGGGAGAAGACCCAGTACTTC. Encoded protein: CASSLTGEKTQYF. The rearrangement joins TRBV5-8 to TRBJ2-5; 7 bases line up with TRBD1. The CDR3 totals 13 residues. V lost 1 base, J lost 6 bases, and 3 bases stayed unmatched. Germline assignment: CDR1 SGHTS and CDR2 YDEGEE. Full variable domain (rest looked up from reference TRBV5-8 and TRBJ2-5): EAGVTQSPTHLIKTRGQQATLRCSPISGHTSVYWYQQALGLGLQFLLWYDEGEERNRGNFPPRFSGRQFPNYSSELNVNALELEDSALYLCASSLTGEKTQYFGPGTRLLVL.

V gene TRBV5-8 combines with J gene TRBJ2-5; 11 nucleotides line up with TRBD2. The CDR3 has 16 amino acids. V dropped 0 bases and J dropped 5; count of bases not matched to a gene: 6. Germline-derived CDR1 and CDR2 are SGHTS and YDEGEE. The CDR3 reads CASSLGLAGGGETQYF. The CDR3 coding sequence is TGTGCCAGCAGCTTGGGCCTAGCGGGAGGCGGCGAGACCCAGTACTTC.

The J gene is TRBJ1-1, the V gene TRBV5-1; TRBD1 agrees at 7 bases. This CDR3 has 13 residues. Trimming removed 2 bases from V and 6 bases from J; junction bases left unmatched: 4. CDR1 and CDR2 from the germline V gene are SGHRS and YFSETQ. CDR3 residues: CASSFRQGAEAFF. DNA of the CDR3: TGCGCCAGCAGCTTTAGACAGGGTGCTGAAGCTTTCTTT.